Below, one T cell receptor (beta chain) is given with its context. Data came from immunoSEQ multiplex PCR; TCRdb stores just in-frame clones and leaves some out. The sample has about 68,000 clones; approximately 83% are singletons. The CDR3 contains 15 residues. Trimming cost V 4 bases and J 8 bases; bases outside gene matches: 4. CDR1 is SGHNT and CDR2 is YYREEE in the germline V gene (reference sequence). The data derive from a study of OX40 agonist ivuxolimab in advanced cancers. V gene TRBV5-4 combines with J gene TRBJ2-1; TRBD2 matches at 15 bases. The specimen was CD4+ or CD8+ T cells sorted from blood, collected in a trial of the OX40 agonist ivuxolimab. The clonotype originates from an adult with an advanced solid tumor such as melanoma, head and neck, liver or kidney cancer. CDR3 in amino acids: CASSRTSGGVYEQFF. The CDR3 DNA sequence: TGTGCCAGCAGCCGGACTAGCGGGGGGGTGTATGAGCAGTTCTTC. The whole variable domain, filled in from reference TRBV5-4 and TRBJ2-1, reads ETGVTQSPTHLIKTRGQQVTLRCSSQSGHNTVSWYQQALGQGPQFIFQYYREEENGRGNFPPRFSGLQFPNYSSELNVNALELDDSALYLCASSRTSGGVYEQFFGPGTRLTVL.